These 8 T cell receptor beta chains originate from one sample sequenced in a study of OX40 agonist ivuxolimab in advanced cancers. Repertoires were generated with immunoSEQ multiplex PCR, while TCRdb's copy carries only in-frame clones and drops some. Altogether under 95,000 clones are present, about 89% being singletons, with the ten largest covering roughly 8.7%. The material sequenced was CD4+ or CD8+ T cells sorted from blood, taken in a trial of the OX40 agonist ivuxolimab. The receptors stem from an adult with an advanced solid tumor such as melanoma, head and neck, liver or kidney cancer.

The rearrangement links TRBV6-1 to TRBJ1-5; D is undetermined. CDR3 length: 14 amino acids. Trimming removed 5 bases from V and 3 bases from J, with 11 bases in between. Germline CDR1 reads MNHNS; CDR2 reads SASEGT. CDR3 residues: CASSFVLVNQPQHF. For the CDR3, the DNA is TGTGCCAGCAGTTTTGTCCTTGTCAATCAGCCCCAGCATTTT.

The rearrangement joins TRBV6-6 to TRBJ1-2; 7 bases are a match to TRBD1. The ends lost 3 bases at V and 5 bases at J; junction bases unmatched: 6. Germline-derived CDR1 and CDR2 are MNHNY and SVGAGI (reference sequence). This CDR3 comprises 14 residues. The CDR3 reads CASSYLGGPYGYTF. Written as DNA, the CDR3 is TGTGCCAGCAGTTATTTAGGGGGCCCATATGGCTACACCTTC.

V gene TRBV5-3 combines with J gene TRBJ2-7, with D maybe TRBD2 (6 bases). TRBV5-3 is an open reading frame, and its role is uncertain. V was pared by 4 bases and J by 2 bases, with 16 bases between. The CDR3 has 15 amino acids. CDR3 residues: CARSGEVPGAYEQYF. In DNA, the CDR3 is TGTGCCAGAAGCGGGGAGGTTCCCGGGGCCTACGAGCAGTACTTC.

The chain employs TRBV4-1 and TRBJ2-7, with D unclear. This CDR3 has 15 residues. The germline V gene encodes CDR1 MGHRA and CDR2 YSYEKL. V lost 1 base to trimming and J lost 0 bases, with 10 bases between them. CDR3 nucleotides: TGCGCCAGCAGCCAAGCGGCCGGGTACTCCTACGAGCAGTACTTC. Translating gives CASSQAAGYSYEQYF.

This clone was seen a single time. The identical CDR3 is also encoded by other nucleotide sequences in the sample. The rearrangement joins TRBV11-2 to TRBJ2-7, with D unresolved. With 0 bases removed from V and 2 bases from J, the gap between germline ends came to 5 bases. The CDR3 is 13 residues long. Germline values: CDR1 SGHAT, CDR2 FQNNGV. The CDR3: CASSLDRAYEQYF. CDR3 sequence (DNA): TGTGCCAGCAGCTTAGATCGGGCCTACGAGCAGTACTTC.

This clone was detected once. This chain's CDR3 is CASSPWSSYNEQFF. DNA for the CDR3: TGTGCCAGCAGCCCCTGGAGCTCCTACAATGAGCAGTTCTTC. The gene calls are TRBV9 and TRBJ2-1; D uncertain. The CDR3 consists of 14 residues. The germline V gene has CDR1 SGDLS and CDR2 YYNGEE. The V end lost 4 bases, the J end lost 0 bases, and 8 bases lay between the germline ends.

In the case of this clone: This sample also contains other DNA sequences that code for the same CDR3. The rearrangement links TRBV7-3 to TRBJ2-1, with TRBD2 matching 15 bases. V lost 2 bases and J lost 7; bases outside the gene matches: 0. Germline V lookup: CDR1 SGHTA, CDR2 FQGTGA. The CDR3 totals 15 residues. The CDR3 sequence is CASSLGTSGRNEQFF. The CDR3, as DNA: TGTGCCAGCAGCTTAGGGACTAGCGGGAGGAATGAGCAGTTCTTC. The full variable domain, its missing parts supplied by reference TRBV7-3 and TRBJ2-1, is GAGVSQTPSNKVTEKGKYVELRCDPISGHTALYWYRQSLGQGPEFLIYFQGTGAADDSGLPNDRFFAVRPEGSVSTLKIQRTERGDSAVYLCASSLGTSGRNEQFFGPGTRLTVL.

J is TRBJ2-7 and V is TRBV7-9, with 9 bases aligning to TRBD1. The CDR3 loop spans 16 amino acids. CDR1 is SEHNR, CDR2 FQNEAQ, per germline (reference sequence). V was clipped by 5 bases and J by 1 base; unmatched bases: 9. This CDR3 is CASSPQGTGWSYEQYF. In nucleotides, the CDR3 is TGTGCCAGCAGCCCACAAGGGACAGGGTGGTCCTACGAGCAGTACTTC.